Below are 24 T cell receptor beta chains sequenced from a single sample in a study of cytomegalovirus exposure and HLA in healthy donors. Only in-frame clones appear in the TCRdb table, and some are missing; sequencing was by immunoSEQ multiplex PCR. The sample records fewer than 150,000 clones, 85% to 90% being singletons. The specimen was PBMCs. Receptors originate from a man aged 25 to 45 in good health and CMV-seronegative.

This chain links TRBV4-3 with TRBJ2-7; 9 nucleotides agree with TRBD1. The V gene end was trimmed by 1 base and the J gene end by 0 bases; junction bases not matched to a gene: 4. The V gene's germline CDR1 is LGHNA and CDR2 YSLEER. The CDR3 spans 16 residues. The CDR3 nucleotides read TGCGCCAGCAGCCAAGTCTTGGGACAGGGCTCCTACGAGCAGTACTTC. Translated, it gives CASSQVLGQGSYEQYF.

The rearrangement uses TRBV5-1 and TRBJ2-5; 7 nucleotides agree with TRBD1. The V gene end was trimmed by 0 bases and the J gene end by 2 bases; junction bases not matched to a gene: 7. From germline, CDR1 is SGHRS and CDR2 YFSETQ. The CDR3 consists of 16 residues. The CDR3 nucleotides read TGCGCCAGCAGCTTGGTTGAGGGGGCGGATCAAGAGACCCAGTACTTC. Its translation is CASSLVEGADQETQYF.

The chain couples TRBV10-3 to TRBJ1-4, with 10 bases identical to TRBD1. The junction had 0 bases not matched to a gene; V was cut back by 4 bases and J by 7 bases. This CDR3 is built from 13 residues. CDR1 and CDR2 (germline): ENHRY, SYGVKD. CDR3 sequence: CAISGDRGEKLFF. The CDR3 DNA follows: TGTGCCATCAGTGGGGACAGGGGTGAAAAACTGTTTTTT.

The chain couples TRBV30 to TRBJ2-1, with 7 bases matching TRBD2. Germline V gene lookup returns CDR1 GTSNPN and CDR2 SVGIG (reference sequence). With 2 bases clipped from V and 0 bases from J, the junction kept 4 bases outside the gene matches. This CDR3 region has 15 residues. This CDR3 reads CAWSYGLDSYNEQFF. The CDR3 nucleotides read TGTGCCTGGAGTTACGGACTAGACTCCTACAATGAGCAGTTCTTC.

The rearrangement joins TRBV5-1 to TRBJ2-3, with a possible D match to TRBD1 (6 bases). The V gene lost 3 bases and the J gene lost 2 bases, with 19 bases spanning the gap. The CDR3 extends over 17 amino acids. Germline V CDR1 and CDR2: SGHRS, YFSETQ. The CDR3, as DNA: TGCGCCAGCAGCTCAGGGGCCTCTCAACTCCTCACAGATACGCAGTATTTT. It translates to CASSSGASQLLTDTQYF.

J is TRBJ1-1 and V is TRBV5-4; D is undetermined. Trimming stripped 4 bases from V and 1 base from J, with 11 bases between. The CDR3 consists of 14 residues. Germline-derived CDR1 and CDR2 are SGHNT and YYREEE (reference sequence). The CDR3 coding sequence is TGTGCCAGCAGCCCAACGGACTCGAACACTGAAGCTTTCTTT. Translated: CASSPTDSNTEAFF.

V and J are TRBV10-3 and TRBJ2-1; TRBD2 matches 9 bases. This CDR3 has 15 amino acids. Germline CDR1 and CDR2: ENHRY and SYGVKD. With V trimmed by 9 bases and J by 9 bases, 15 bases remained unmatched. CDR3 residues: CAIQSLAGVNGEQFF. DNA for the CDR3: TGTGCCATTCAGAGTTTAGCGGGAGTTAATGGTGAGCAGTTCTTC.

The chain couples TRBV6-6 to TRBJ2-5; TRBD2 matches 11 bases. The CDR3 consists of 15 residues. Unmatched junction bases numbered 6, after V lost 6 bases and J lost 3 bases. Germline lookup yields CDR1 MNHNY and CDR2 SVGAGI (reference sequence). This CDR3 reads CASRGTSGIKETQYF. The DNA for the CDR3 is TGTGCCAGCAGGGGGACTAGCGGTATAAAAGAGACCCAGTACTTC.

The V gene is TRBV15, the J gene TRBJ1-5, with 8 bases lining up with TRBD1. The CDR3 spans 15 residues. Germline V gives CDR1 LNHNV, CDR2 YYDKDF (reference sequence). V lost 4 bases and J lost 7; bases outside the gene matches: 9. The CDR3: CATSKDRAMSQPQHF. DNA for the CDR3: TGTGCCACCAGCAAGGACAGGGCGATGAGCCAGCCCCAGCATTTT.

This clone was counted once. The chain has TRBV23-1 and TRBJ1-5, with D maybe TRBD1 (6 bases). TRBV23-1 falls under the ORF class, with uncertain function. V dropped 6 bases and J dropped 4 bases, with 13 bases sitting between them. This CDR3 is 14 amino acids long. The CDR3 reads CASRMDRLNQPQHF. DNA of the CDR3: TGCGCCAGCAGGATGGACAGACTAAATCAGCCCCAGCATTTT.

The CDR3 spells CASSRGESNEKLFF. The CDR3 DNA is TGTGCCAGCTCACGTGGGGAGAGTAATGAAAAACTGTTTTTT. The genes are TRBV18 and TRBJ1-4; D not certain. The length of the CDR3 is 14 residues. The germline V and J ends were trimmed by 4 bases and 4 bases, with 10 bases remaining between them. Germline CDR1 and CDR2: KGHSH and LQKENI.

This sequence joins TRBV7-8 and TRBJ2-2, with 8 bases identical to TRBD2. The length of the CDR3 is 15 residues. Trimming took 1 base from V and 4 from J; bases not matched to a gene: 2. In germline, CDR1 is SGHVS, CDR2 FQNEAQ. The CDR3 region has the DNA TGTGCCAGCAGCTTAGAAGCGGGAGTCACCGGGGAGCTGTTTTTT. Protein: CASSLEAGVTGELFF.

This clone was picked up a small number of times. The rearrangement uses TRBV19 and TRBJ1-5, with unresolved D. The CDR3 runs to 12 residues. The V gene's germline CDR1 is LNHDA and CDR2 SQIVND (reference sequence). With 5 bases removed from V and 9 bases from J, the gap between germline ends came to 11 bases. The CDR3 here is CASSPGLVPQHF. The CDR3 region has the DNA TGTGCCAGTAGTCCGGGATTAGTGCCCCAGCATTTT.

CDR3 sequence (DNA): TGTGCCAGTAGGGTCGGGAACACCGGGGAGCTGTTTTTT. Translation gives CASRVGNTGELFF. This sequence joins TRBV19 and TRBJ2-2; no definite D call. Germline V gene data show CDR1 as LNHDA and CDR2 as SQIVND (reference sequence). There are 13 residues in the CDR3. Between the trimmed V and J ends, which lost 6 bases and 1 base, there was a span of 6 bases.

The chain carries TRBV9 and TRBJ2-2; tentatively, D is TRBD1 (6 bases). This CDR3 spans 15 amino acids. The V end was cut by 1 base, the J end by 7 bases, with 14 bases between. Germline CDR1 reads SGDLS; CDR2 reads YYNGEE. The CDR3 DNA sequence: TGTGCCAGCAGCGTAAATGAGGGGGAAGGCGGGGAGCTGTTTTTT. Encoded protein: CASSVNEGEGGELFF.

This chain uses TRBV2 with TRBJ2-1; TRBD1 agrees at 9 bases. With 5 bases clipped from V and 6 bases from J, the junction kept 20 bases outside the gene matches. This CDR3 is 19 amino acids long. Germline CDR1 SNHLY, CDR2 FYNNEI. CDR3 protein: CASSPLPGQTGGSPNEQFF. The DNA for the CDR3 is TGTGCCAGCAGTCCCCTTCCCGGGCAGACAGGGGGAAGCCCCAATGAGCAGTTCTTC.

The CDR3 region is CASSAAGSSGNTIYF. DNA of the CDR3: TGTGCCAGCAGTGCCGCCGGGAGCTCTGGAAACACCATATATTTT. V is TRBV6-1 and J is TRBJ1-3; D is unresolved. Germline CDR1 MNHNS, CDR2 SASEGT. The V and J ends lost 4 bases and 0 bases respectively, with 10 bases between them. The CDR3 runs 15 residues.

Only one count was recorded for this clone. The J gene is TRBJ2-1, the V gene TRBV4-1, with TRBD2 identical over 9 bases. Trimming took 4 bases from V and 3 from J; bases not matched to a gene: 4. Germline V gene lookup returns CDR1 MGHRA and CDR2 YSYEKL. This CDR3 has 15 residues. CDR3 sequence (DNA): TGCGCCAGCAGCCCGACTAGCGGCCGCTACAATGAGCAGTTCTTC. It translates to CASSPTSGRYNEQFF.

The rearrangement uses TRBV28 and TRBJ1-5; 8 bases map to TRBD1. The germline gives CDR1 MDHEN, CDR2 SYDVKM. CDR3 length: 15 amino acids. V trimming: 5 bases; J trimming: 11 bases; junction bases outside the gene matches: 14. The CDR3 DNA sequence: TGTGCCAGCAGTCTCCCGACAGGGGCATTGTCAGCCCAGCATTTT. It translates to CASSLPTGALSAQHF.

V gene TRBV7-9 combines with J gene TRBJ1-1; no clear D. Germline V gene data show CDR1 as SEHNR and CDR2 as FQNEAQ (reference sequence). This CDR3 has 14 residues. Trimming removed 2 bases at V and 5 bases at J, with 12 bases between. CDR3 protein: CASSLLSLRTEAFF. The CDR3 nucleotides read TGTGCCAGCAGCTTATTGTCGTTGCGGACTGAAGCTTTCTTT.

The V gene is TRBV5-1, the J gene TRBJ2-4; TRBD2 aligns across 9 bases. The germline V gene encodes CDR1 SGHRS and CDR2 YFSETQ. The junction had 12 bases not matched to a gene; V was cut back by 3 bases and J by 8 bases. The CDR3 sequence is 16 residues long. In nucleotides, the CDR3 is TGCGCCAGCAGCTCATCCGATAGCGGGAGTGGGGACATTCAGTACTTC. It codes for CASSSSDSGSGDIQYF.

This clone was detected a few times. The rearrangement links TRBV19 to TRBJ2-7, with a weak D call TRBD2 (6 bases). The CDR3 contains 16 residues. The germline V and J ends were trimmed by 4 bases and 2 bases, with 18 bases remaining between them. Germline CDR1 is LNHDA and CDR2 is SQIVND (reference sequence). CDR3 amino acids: CASSTRDALETYEQYF. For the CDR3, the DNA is TGTGCCAGTAGTACGCGGGACGCCTTGGAAACCTACGAGCAGTACTTC. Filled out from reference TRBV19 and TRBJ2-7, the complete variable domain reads DGGITQSPKYLFRKEGQNVTLSCEQNLNHDAMYWYRQDPGQGLRLIYYSQIVNDFQKGDIAEGYSVSREKKESFPLTVTSAQKNPTAFYLCASSTRDALETYEQYFGPGTRLTVT.

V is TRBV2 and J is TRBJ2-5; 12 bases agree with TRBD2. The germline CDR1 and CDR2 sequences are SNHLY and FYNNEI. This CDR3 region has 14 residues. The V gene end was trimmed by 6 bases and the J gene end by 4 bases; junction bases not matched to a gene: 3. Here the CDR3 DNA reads TGTGCCAGCAGGAAACTAGCGGGAGGAGAGACCCAGTACTTC. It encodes CASRKLAGGETQYF.

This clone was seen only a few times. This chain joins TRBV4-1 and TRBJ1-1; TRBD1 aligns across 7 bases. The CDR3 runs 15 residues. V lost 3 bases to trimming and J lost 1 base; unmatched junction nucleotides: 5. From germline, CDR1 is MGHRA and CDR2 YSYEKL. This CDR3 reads CASSHAGQSNTEAFF. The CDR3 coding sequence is TGCGCCAGCAGCCACGCGGGACAGTCGAACACTGAAGCTTTCTTT.